Below are 29 T cell receptor beta chains sequenced from a single sample in a study of T cells in Graves' hyperthyroidism and ophthalmopathy. Researchers amplified the TCR beta CDR3 regions from RNA transcripts. The HTBI set primed first-round TCR CDR3 RT-PCR. TCRdb re-called the multiplex PCR reads with MiXCR, one entry per CDR3 protein. The repertoire includes around 300,000 distinct CDR3 sequences, roughly 15% of them detected once, and 6.5% to 10% sits in the top ten. The specimen sequenced was blood. Every receptor here comes from a woman in her 40s with Graves' hyperthyroidism.

V gene TRBV11-2 combines with J gene TRBJ2-7, with 10 positions matching TRBD1. This CDR3 is built from 15 residues. With 6 bases clipped from V and 2 bases from J, the junction kept 7 bases outside the gene matches. Germline assignment: CDR1 SGHAT and CDR2 FQNNGV. The CDR3 DNA follows: TGTGCCAGCAGATCCTCCGGGACAGGGGCCTACGAGCAGTACTTC. It codes for CASRSSGTGAYEQYF.

V is TRBV11-3 and J is TRBJ2-4, with no clear D. V was shortened by 3 bases and J by 8 bases, with 11 bases between the two germline ends. The CDR3 sequence is 13 residues long. The germline V gene has CDR1 SGHNT and CDR2 YENEEA. The DNA of the CDR3 is TGTGCCAGCAGCTTTGGTTTTGGCGACATTCAGTACTTC. Protein: CASSFGFGDIQYF.

This clonotype was seen at least ten times. This chain joins TRBV5-1 and TRBJ2-5; 9 nucleotides agree with TRBD1. The CDR3 spans 16 residues. The V segment lost 4 bases and the J segment 1 base; nucleotides outside the gene matches: 8. Germline V lookup: CDR1 SGHRS, CDR2 YFSETQ. The DNA of the CDR3 is TGCGCCAGCAGCCTCCAGACAGGGGGATCCCAAGAGACCCAGTACTTC. It codes for CASSLQTGGSQETQYF.

This clonotype was seen many times. The chain recombines TRBV2 with TRBJ1-1, with TRBD1 as a possible D gene (6 bases). Germline V gives CDR1 SNHLY, CDR2 FYNNEI. The CDR3 has 18 amino acids. V was pared by 1 base and J by 5 bases, with 23 bases between. CDR3 protein: CASSEEGPGVLSWTEAFF. CDR3 DNA sequence: TGTGCCAGCAGTGAAGAAGGGCCAGGGGTTCTGTCTTGGACTGAAGCTTTCTTT.

This clonotype was observed at least ten times. This chain uses TRBV28 with TRBJ2-1; D assignment may be TRBD1 or TRBD2 (6 bases each). Trimming took 6 bases from V and 0 from J, leaving 18 bases between them. CDR1 and CDR2 (germline): MDHEN, SYDVKM. CDR3 length equals 17 residues. The CDR3 DNA is TGTGCCAGCAGCTTTACCCTCGGGGGCGGCTCCTACAATGAGCAGTTCTTC. This codes for CASSFTLGGGSYNEQFF.

The V call is TRBV27, the J call TRBJ1-5; 8 bases match TRBD1. CDR1 MNHEY and CDR2 SMNVEV come from the germline V gene (reference sequence). This CDR3 contains 14 residues. J was trimmed by 5 bases and V by 9 bases; bases with no gene match: 9. CDR3 sequence: CARPRTGRDQPQHF. The DNA for the CDR3 is TGTGCCAGGCCCCGGACAGGGAGAGATCAGCCCCAGCATTTT.

This clonotype was picked up many times. V and J are TRBV28 and TRBJ1-5, with D unresolved. CDR3 length: 15 amino acids. Trimming removed 2 bases at V and 2 bases at J, with 10 bases between. Germline-derived CDR1 and CDR2 are MDHEN and SYDVKM. The CDR3, as DNA: TGTGCCAGCAGTTTACCCGATCAACGCAATCAGCCCCAGCATTTT. Translating gives CASSLPDQRNQPQHF.

The rearrangement uses TRBV28 and TRBJ1-5; TRBD1 matches at 8 bases. V lost 3 bases, J lost 5 bases, and 6 bases stayed unmatched. The CDR3 is made up of 15 amino acids. Germline CDR1 and CDR2: MDHEN and SYDVKM. The DNA for the CDR3 is TGTGCCAGCAGTTTGTGGACAGGGATGGATCAGCCCCAGCATTTT. This encodes CASSLWTGMDQPQHF.

CDR3 sequence reads: CASSLNSGGLSTDTQYF. The DNA for the CDR3 is TGTGCCAGCAGCTTGAATAGCGGGGGACTTAGCACAGATACGCAGTATTTT. V gene TRBV27 combines with J gene TRBJ2-3; TRBD2 matches 9 bases. Germline V gives CDR1 MNHEY, CDR2 SMNVEV (reference sequence). The CDR3 covers 17 residues. V was clipped by 6 bases and J by 0 bases; unmatched bases: 10.

This clonotype was found many times. The chain joins TRBV7-9 to TRBJ2-1; D gene ambiguous. Trimming took 5 bases from V and 9 from J, leaving 17 bases between them. The CDR3 contains 14 residues. Germline V gives CDR1 SEHNR, CDR2 FQNEAQ (reference sequence). Here the CDR3 reads CASSATSGKTEQFF. The CDR3, as DNA: TGTGCCAGCAGCGCAACCTCGGGTAAGACTGAGCAGTTCTTC.

At least ten counts were recorded for this clonotype. V gene TRBV18 combines with J gene TRBJ2-1; a weak D match, TRBD1 (5 bases). V was cut by 2 bases and J by 5 bases, with 7 bases left in between. CDR3 length: 13 residues. CDR1 is KGHSH, CDR2 LQKENI, per germline. In DNA form, the CDR3 reads TGTGCCAGCTCACCAACGACAGACAATGAGCAGTTCTTC. As protein: CASSPTTDNEQFF. The whole variable domain, remainder taken from reference TRBV18 and TRBJ2-1, is NAGVMQNPRHLVRRRGQEARLRCSPMKGHSHVYWYRQLPEEGLKFMVYLQKENIIDESGMPKERFSAEFPKEGPSILRIQQVVRGDSAAYFCASSPTTDNEQFFGPGTRLTVL.

Comments on this clonotype: This sequence may be a read error, since a much larger clone differs from it by one base. The rearrangement links TRBV11-2 to TRBJ1-4; 8 positions match TRBD1. In germline, CDR1 is SGHAT, CDR2 FQNNGV. Trimming removed 4 bases from V and 5 bases from J; junction bases left unmatched: 3. The CDR3 sequence is 14 residues long. As DNA, the CDR3 is TGTGCCAGCAGCTCGGGACAGGAGAATGAAAAACTGTTTTTT. This translates into CASSSGQENEKLFF.

This clonotype was observed a handful of times. The chain joins TRBV7-9 to TRBJ2-1, with 7 bases aligning to TRBD1. The CDR3 is 14 residues long. V shed 5 bases and J 8 bases; nucleotides not matched to a gene: 9. Germline V gene sequence: CDR1 SEHNR, CDR2 FQNEAQ (reference sequence). The CDR3 DNA sequence: TGTGCCAGCAGCGCCTTGACAGGGTTCGATGAGCAGTTCTTC. Translated: CASSALTGFDEQFF.

Points on this clonotype: This may be a read error: a much more frequent sequence differs by one nucleotide. The chain has TRBV5-5 and TRBJ1-4; possible D gene TRBD1, 6 bases. In germline, CDR1 is SGHKS, CDR2 YYEKEE (reference sequence). There are 17 residues in the CDR3. Trimming removed 3 bases from V and 3 bases from J, with 18 bases in between. This CDR3 is CASSCDRLRNANEKLFF. The CDR3 DNA sequence: TGTGCCAGCAGCTGCGACAGGTTAAGAAATGCTAATGAAAAACTGTTTTTT.

The rearrangement links TRBV10-3 to TRBJ2-2; D is perhaps TRBD1 (5 bases). V was pared by 8 bases and J by 4 bases, with 8 bases between. The V gene's germline CDR1 is ENHRY and CDR2 SYGVKD. This CDR3 region has 12 residues. CDR3 amino acids: CAIGQGTGELFF. Here the CDR3 DNA reads TGTGCCATCGGGCAGGGCACCGGGGAGCTGTTTTTT.

This clonotype was counted at least ten times. This sequence joins TRBV6-6 and TRBJ1-5; D is ambiguous. Per the germline V gene, CDR1 is MNHNY and CDR2 is SVGAGI (reference sequence). The CDR3 runs to 13 residues. Trimming took 0 bases from V and 5 from J, leaving 5 bases between them. CDR3 in DNA: TGTGCCAGCAGTTACTCGAAGGATCAGCCCCAGCATTTT. The encoded protein is CASSYSKDQPQHF.

Only a few counts were recorded for this clonotype. The genes are TRBV20-1 and TRBJ2-3; possibly TRBD2 for D (6 bases). Trimming shortened V by 4 bases and J by 2 bases, and 13 bases separated the two germline ends. The CDR3 runs to 14 residues. Germline V CDR1 and CDR2: DFQATT, SNEGSKA (reference sequence). The CDR3 DNA follows: TGCAGTGCTAAAAAAGGGGACTCCACAGATACGCAGTATTTT. Protein product: CSAKKGDSTDTQYF.

This clonotype appeared many times. This chain links TRBV20-1 with TRBJ1-1, with 8 bases fitting TRBD1. The CDR3 runs to 13 residues. Germline loops: CDR1 DFQATT, CDR2 SNEGSKA (reference sequence). V shed 6 bases, J shed 2 bases, and the junction held 5 bases outside the gene matches. The CDR3 DNA reads TGCAGTGCCCTCGGGACAGGTAACACTGAAGCTTTCTTT. Translated, it gives CSALGTGNTEAFF.

This clonotype was seen many times. The chain uses TRBV7-2 and TRBJ2-5; TRBD2 agrees at 9 bases. The CDR3 loop spans 17 amino acids. The germline CDR1 and CDR2 sequences are SGHTA and FQGNSA. V shed 5 bases, J shed 2 bases, and the junction held 12 bases outside the gene matches. CDR3 region: CASSRGREGRGQETQYF. CDR3 DNA: TGTGCCAGCAGCAGGGGGCGGGAGGGCCGGGGGCAAGAGACCCAGTACTTC.

Ten or more counts support this clonotype. The chain employs TRBV3-1 and TRBJ2-5; 7 nucleotides agree with TRBD1. This CDR3 contains 17 residues. CDR1 LGHDT and CDR2 YNNKEL come from the germline V gene (reference sequence). V lost 7 bases to trimming and J lost 4 bases; unmatched junction nucleotides: 18. The CDR3 spells CASTLSLRGRGGETQYF. For the CDR3, the DNA is TGTGCCAGCACCCTCTCCTTGAGGGGGCGAGGGGGAGAGACCCAGTACTTC.

In regard to this clonotype: A read error may explain this, as a much larger clone is one base away. The genes are TRBV9 and TRBJ1-1; tentatively, D is TRBD1 (5 bases). The CDR3 runs to 14 residues. The V gene's germline CDR1 is SGDLS and CDR2 YYNGEE. This CDR3 reads CASSVGGHGTEALF. The DNA of the CDR3 is TGTGCCAGCAGCGTAGGGGGCCATGGCACTGAAGCTCTCTTT. Drawing the rest from reference TRBV9 and TRBJ1-1, the complete variable domain is DSGVTQTPKHLITATGQRVTLRCSPRSGDLSVYWYQQSLDQGLQFLIQYYNGEERAKGNILERFSAQQFPDLHSELNLSSLELGDSALYFCASSVGGHGTEALFGQGTRLTVV.

The sample holds many counts of this clonotype. The chain employs TRBV2 and TRBJ1-5, with D unclear. The CDR3 sequence is 14 residues long. CDR1 and CDR2 (germline): SNHLY, FYNNEI. Trimming took off 6 bases at V and 4 bases at J, with 13 bases between the two ends. CDR3 sequence reads: CASSDIRRNQPQHF. The CDR3 DNA follows: TGTGCCAGCAGCGATATTCGGCGAAATCAGCCCCAGCATTTT.

This clonotype occurred many times. The chain uses TRBV20-1 and TRBJ1-1; D is perhaps TRBD1 (6 bases). Germline CDR1 DFQATT, CDR2 SNEGSKA (reference sequence). Trimming left V 5 bases short and J 3 bases short, with 16 bases between. The CDR3 is 14 residues long. CDR3 nucleotides: TGCAGTGCTCCCGGGACAACCGACTACACTGAAGCTTTCTTT. Its translation is CSAPGTTDYTEAFF.

In its sample, this clonotype was seen many times. The chain carries TRBV28 and TRBJ2-3; D remains ambiguous. Looked up from germline, CDR1 is MDHEN and CDR2 is SYDVKM. CDR3 size: 14 residues. The V and J ends lost 2 bases and 2 bases respectively, with 8 bases between them. The CDR3 nucleotides are TGTGCCAGCAGTTTAGGCGGATACACAGATACGCAGTATTTT. Translation gives CASSLGGYTDTQYF.

This clonotype appeared many times. V gene TRBV9 combines with J gene TRBJ2-7, with a tentative D call TRBD2 (5 bases). The CDR3 extends over 16 amino acids. Germline V gene sequence: CDR1 SGDLS, CDR2 YYNGEE. The V end was cut by 4 bases, the J end by 2 bases, with 19 bases between. The CDR3 sequence is CASSTTDAGTPYEQYF. The DNA of the CDR3 is TGTGCCAGCAGCACGACGGACGCGGGTACTCCCTACGAGCAGTACTTC. Complete variable domain (other parts from reference TRBV9 and TRBJ2-7): DSGVTQTPKHLITATGQRVTLRCSPRSGDLSVYWYQQSLDQGLQFLIQYYNGEERAKGNILERFSAQQFPDLHSELNLSSLELGDSALYFCASSTTDAGTPYEQYFGPGTRLTVT.

This clonotype has a count of ten or more. The chain combines TRBV2 with TRBJ1-1, with 7 bases that match TRBD1. This CDR3 contains 15 residues. Per the germline V gene, CDR1 is SNHLY and CDR2 is FYNNEI. V dropped 7 bases and J dropped 0; count of bases not matched to a gene: 8. The CDR3 is CASTSQGGLNTEAFF. The CDR3 region has the DNA TGTGCCAGCACCTCCCAGGGGGGTCTGAACACTGAAGCTTTCTTT.

The chain has TRBV28 and TRBJ2-2; D is perhaps TRBD1 (5 bases). The V end lost 6 bases, the J end lost 3 bases, and 8 bases lay between the germline ends. The CDR3 has 13 amino acids. CDR1 and CDR2 (germline): MDHEN, SYDVKM. DNA for the CDR3: TGTGCCAGCAGAAGCAGGGACACCGGGGAGCTGTTTTTT. Protein product: CASRSRDTGELFF.

This clonotype was counted at least ten times. The CDR3 DNA is TGTGCCAGTAGCCCCGGACTAGCGGGACCCAATGAGCAGTTCTTC. This sequence encodes CASSPGLAGPNEQFF. The chain combines TRBV19 with TRBJ2-1; 12 bases map to TRBD2. Losses at the gene ends were 6 bases for V and 6 bases for J; bases not matched to a gene: 6. Germline V gives CDR1 LNHDA, CDR2 SQIVND (reference sequence). This CDR3 has 15 amino acids.

The table lists this clonotype with many counts. The gene calls are TRBV18 and TRBJ2-1; D is possibly TRBD2 (6 bases). This CDR3 has 15 amino acids. Looked up from germline, CDR1 is KGHSH and CDR2 is LQKENI. Between the trimmed V and J ends, which lost 3 bases and 9 bases, there was a span of 18 bases. The CDR3 protein is CASSPGPGDGGEQFF. CDR3 DNA: TGTGCCAGCTCACCCGGGCCGGGGGATGGTGGTGAGCAGTTCTTC.